Each of the 23 T cell receptor beta chains below was sequenced from the same sample in a study of CD8 T cells in Susac syndrome. Random hexamers were used to reverse transcribe the RNA input (roughly 0.5 to 1 ug). One entry per CDR3 protein results from TCRdb running MiXCR on the immunoSEQ multiplex PCR reads. The table includes a few hundred thousand distinct CDR3 sequences, 95% detected once. The sequencing sample was made of CD4+ T cells from PBMCs. These receptors came from a human donor with multiple sclerosis.

This clonotype was observed a handful of times. The chain combines TRBV29-1 with TRBJ2-3, with a tentative D call TRBD2 (5 bases). V was clipped by 5 bases and J by 0 bases, with 18 bases between them. CDR1 and CDR2 (germline): SQVTM, ANQGSEA. This CDR3 has 16 amino acids. CDR3 sequence (DNA): TGCAGCGTTCGAAGAGGGAGAGCCACTAGCACAGATACGCAGTATTTT. Translated: CSVRRGRATSTDTQYF.

V usage is TRBV27 and J usage is TRBJ2-7; D perhaps matches TRBD2 (6 bases). Germline V gene data show CDR1 as MNHEY and CDR2 as SMNVEV (reference sequence). This CDR3 contains 14 residues. Trimming stripped 5 bases from V and 6 bases from J, with 17 bases between. Here the CDR3 DNA reads TGTGCCAGCAGTCGGGCCTTGCTGGGGGGCGAGCAGTACTTC. Its protein is CASSRALLGGEQYF.

V is TRBV7-9 and J is TRBJ2-7; a possible D gene is TRBD2 (6 bases). This CDR3 region has 16 residues. Trimming left V 5 bases short and J 5 bases short, with 22 bases between. CDR1 SEHNR and CDR2 FQNEAQ come from the germline V gene (reference sequence). The CDR3 nucleotides read TGTGCCAGCAGCCTCATAGGCGGGAAGCCTGGGGACGAGCAGTACTTC. Residues: CASSLIGGKPGDEQYF.

The rearrangement uses TRBV9 and TRBJ1-2; 9 nucleotides line up with TRBD1. V was pared by 4 bases and J by 7 bases, with 11 bases of the junction left unmatched. Germline-derived CDR1 and CDR2 are SGDLS and YYNGEE. This CDR3 is 15 amino acids long. The CDR3 loop is CASSSGQGISVGYTF. As DNA, the CDR3 is TGTGCCAGCAGCTCGGGACAGGGAATTTCGGTTGGCTACACCTTC.

Only one count was recorded for this clonotype. The chain carries TRBV20-1 and TRBJ1-2; D call uncertain. The CDR3 contains 11 residues. Germline V gene data show CDR1 as DFQATT and CDR2 as SNEGSKA (reference sequence). V lost 8 bases, J lost 9 bases, and 16 bases lay in between. The CDR3 sequence is CSPPRMERYTF. CDR3 nucleotides: TGCAGTCCCCCCAGAATGGAGCGCTACACCTTC.

This chain links TRBV9 with TRBJ2-1; D remains unclear. The germline V gene encodes CDR1 SGDLS and CDR2 YYNGEE. This CDR3 has 12 residues. The V end was cut by 5 bases, the J end by 8 bases, with 11 bases between. The CDR3 nucleotides are TGTGCCAGCAGGGACCCCAATTATGAGCAGTTCTTC. This translates into CASRDPNYEQFF.

V gene TRBV23-1 combines with J gene TRBJ1-5; D unresolved. TRBV23-1 carries the ORF label, with uncertain function. There are 14 residues in the CDR3. Trimming took off 4 bases at V and 4 bases at J, with 11 bases between the two ends. CDR3 residues: CASSRRGRNQPQHF. CDR3 coding DNA: TGCGCCAGCAGTCGTCGCGGGAGGAATCAGCCCCAGCATTTT.

In this sample, this clonotype turned up once. The chain recombines TRBV28 with TRBJ1-1; D is ambiguous. Germline V gives CDR1 MDHEN, CDR2 SYDVKM. The CDR3 has 14 amino acids. With 6 bases removed from V and 10 bases from J, the gap between germline ends came to 21 bases. The CDR3 DNA reads as TGTGCCAGCAGCCAACAGACTCCGGCTGTCGTAGCTTTCTTT. This translates into CASSQQTPAVVAFF. The full variable domain, rest sourced from reference TRBV28 and TRBJ1-1, is DVKVTQSSRYLVKRTGEKVFLECVQDMDHENMFWYRQDPGLGLRLIYFSYDVKMKEKGDIPEGYSVSREKKERFSLILESASTNQTSMYLCASSQQTPAVVAFFGQGTRLTVV.

Written as DNA, the CDR3 is TGTGCCAGCAGTTTATCTAGGGGATCTAACTATGGCTACACCTTC. Protein: CASSLSRGSNYGYTF. V and J are TRBV28 and TRBJ1-2, with D possibly matching TRBD1 (5 bases). This CDR3 has 15 amino acids. Trimming took off 1 base at V and 0 bases at J, with 9 bases between the two ends. The germline V gene has CDR1 MDHEN and CDR2 SYDVKM.

The gene calls are TRBV20-1 and TRBJ2-3, with 8 bases identical to TRBD2. The V segment lost 4 bases and the J segment 4 bases; nucleotides outside the gene matches: 4. In germline, CDR1 is DFQATT, CDR2 SNEGSKA (reference sequence). The CDR3 totals 13 residues. The CDR3 sequence: CSAKGLAADTQYF. In DNA, the CDR3 is TGCAGTGCTAAAGGACTAGCTGCAGATACGCAGTATTTT.

The chain is built from TRBV20-1 and TRBJ2-1, with D tentatively TRBD2 (5 bases). Trimming removed 0 bases from V and 10 bases from J, with 16 bases in between. Germline V gene lookup returns CDR1 DFQATT and CDR2 SNEGSKA (reference sequence). The CDR3 covers 14 residues. The CDR3, as DNA: TGCAGTGCTAGAGATCAGTTGGCTAGCATCGAGCAGTTCTTC. Translating it yields CSARDQLASIEQFF.

This chain links TRBV29-1 with TRBJ2-7; no definite D call. The germline CDR1 and CDR2 sequences are SQVTM and ANQGSEA. The CDR3 loop spans 11 amino acids. V lost 4 bases and J 2 bases, leaving 6 bases between the germline ends. The CDR3 protein is CSVGLTYEQYF. The CDR3 coding sequence is TGCAGCGTTGGACTCACCTACGAGCAGTACTTC.

The chain links TRBV20-1 to TRBJ2-3; D is possibly TRBD1 or TRBD2 (5 bases each). Germline lookup yields CDR1 DFQATT and CDR2 SNEGSKA (reference sequence). The CDR3 is 11 amino acids. V was trimmed by 4 bases and J by 8 bases, leaving 10 bases between them. The CDR3 spells CSAIWGITQYF. CDR3 coding DNA: TGCAGTGCTATTTGGGGGATTACGCAGTATTTT.

CDR3 loop: CSASSPGQGSYEQYF. As DNA, the CDR3 is TGCAGTGCTAGTTCTCCGGGACAGGGGTCCTACGAGCAGTACTTC. The chain employs TRBV20-1 and TRBJ2-7, with 10 bases aligning to TRBD1. The CDR3 runs 15 residues. Germline trimming cut 3 bases from V and 1 base from J; bases unmatched to any gene: 6. Germline assignment: CDR1 DFQATT and CDR2 SNEGSKA (reference sequence).

J is TRBJ1-2 and V is TRBV20-1, with 11 bases aligning to TRBD1. CDR1 and CDR2 from the germline V gene are DFQATT and SNEGSKA (reference sequence). The length of the CDR3 is 13 residues. J gave up 7 bases and V 5 bases, and 6 bases lay outside the gene matches. CDR3 region: CSADRTGGLGYTF. CDR3 coding DNA: TGCAGTGCTGACAGGACAGGGGGCCTTGGCTACACCTTC.

This clonotype was recorded only once. The chain employs TRBV20-1 and TRBJ2-1; D is ambiguous. The V and J ends lost 0 bases and 3 bases respectively, with 9 bases between them. Germline CDR1 and CDR2: DFQATT and SNEGSKA (reference sequence). CDR3 size: 14 residues. Here the CDR3 DNA reads TGCAGTGCTAGAGATAGGAGATTCTACAATGAGCAGTTCTTC. It encodes CSARDRRFYNEQFF.

The chain employs TRBV12-3 or TRBV12-4 and TRBJ2-1; 11 bases are a match to TRBD2. V lost 4 bases and J lost 7; bases outside the gene matches: 6. This CDR3 is built from 15 residues. Here the CDR3 DNA reads TGTGCCAGCAGTTGGCGACTAGCGGGGAGAAATGAGCAGTTCTTC. Amino acids: CASSWRLAGRNEQFF.

The chain couples TRBV9 to TRBJ2-1; D is possibly TRBD1 (6 bases). The CDR3 runs 15 residues. V lost 4 bases and J 1 base, leaving 12 bases between the germline ends. Germline CDR1 reads SGDLS; CDR2 reads YYNGEE. CDR3 nucleotides: TGTGCCAGCAGCCCCCGGACAGTATCCTACAATGAGCAGTTCTTC. The encoded protein is CASSPRTVSYNEQFF.

J is TRBJ2-3 and V is TRBV29-1; D call uncertain. The CDR3 is 16 amino acids. Germline loops: CDR1 SQVTM, CDR2 ANQGSEA. The ends were cut back, 4 bases at V and 0 bases at J, with 17 bases in the middle. This chain's CDR3 is CSVVGLASTSTDTQYF. In DNA form, the CDR3 reads TGCAGCGTTGTAGGTTTGGCCTCAACGAGCACAGATACGCAGTATTTT.

The chain couples TRBV7-9 to TRBJ2-7; D is undetermined. V gave up 2 bases and J gave up 0 bases, with 8 bases separating them. CDR1 and CDR2 (germline): SEHNR, FQNEAQ (reference sequence). The CDR3 is made up of 14 amino acids. CDR3 sequence (DNA): TGTGCCAGCAGCTTAACCAGCAGCTCCTACGAGCAGTACTTC. It is translated as CASSLTSSSYEQYF.

J is TRBJ1-4 and V is TRBV29-1; 8 bases agree with TRBD1. This CDR3 contains 15 residues. Germline V gives CDR1 SQVTM, CDR2 ANQGSEA. With V trimmed by 5 bases and J by 8 bases, 13 bases remained unmatched. CDR3 DNA: TGCAGCGTTTCTCCTCAGGGGGCGAATGGCGAAAAACTGTTTTTT. It specifies CSVSPQGANGEKLFF.

The rearrangement uses TRBV20-1 and TRBJ2-7; D might be TRBD2 (5 bases). The CDR3 runs 14 residues. Germline V gene data show CDR1 as DFQATT and CDR2 as SNEGSKA (reference sequence). V was shortened by 3 bases and J by 2 bases, with 14 bases between the two germline ends. The CDR3 DNA is TGCAGTGCTAGTTCCGGAGGTTCGGCCTACGAGCAGTACTTC. Translating gives CSASSGGSAYEQYF.

The chain is built from TRBV7-8 and TRBJ2-3; 9 nucleotides align to TRBD1. This CDR3 is built from 17 residues. The junction had 7 bases not matched to a gene; V was cut back by 0 bases and J by 3 bases. The V gene's germline CDR1 is SGHVS and CDR2 FQNEAQ. CDR3 DNA sequence: TGTGCCAGCAGCTTAGCGGATGGGACAGGGCGTACAGATACGCAGTATTTT. It codes for CASSLADGTGRTDTQYF. The complete variable domain, with remaining parts taken from reference TRBV7-8 and TRBJ2-3, reads GAGVSQSPRYKVAKRGQDVALRCDPISGHVSLFWYQQALGQGPEFLTYFQNEAQLDKSGLPSDRFFAERPEGSVSTLKIQRTQQEDSAVYLCASSLADGTGRTDTQYFGPGTRLTVL.